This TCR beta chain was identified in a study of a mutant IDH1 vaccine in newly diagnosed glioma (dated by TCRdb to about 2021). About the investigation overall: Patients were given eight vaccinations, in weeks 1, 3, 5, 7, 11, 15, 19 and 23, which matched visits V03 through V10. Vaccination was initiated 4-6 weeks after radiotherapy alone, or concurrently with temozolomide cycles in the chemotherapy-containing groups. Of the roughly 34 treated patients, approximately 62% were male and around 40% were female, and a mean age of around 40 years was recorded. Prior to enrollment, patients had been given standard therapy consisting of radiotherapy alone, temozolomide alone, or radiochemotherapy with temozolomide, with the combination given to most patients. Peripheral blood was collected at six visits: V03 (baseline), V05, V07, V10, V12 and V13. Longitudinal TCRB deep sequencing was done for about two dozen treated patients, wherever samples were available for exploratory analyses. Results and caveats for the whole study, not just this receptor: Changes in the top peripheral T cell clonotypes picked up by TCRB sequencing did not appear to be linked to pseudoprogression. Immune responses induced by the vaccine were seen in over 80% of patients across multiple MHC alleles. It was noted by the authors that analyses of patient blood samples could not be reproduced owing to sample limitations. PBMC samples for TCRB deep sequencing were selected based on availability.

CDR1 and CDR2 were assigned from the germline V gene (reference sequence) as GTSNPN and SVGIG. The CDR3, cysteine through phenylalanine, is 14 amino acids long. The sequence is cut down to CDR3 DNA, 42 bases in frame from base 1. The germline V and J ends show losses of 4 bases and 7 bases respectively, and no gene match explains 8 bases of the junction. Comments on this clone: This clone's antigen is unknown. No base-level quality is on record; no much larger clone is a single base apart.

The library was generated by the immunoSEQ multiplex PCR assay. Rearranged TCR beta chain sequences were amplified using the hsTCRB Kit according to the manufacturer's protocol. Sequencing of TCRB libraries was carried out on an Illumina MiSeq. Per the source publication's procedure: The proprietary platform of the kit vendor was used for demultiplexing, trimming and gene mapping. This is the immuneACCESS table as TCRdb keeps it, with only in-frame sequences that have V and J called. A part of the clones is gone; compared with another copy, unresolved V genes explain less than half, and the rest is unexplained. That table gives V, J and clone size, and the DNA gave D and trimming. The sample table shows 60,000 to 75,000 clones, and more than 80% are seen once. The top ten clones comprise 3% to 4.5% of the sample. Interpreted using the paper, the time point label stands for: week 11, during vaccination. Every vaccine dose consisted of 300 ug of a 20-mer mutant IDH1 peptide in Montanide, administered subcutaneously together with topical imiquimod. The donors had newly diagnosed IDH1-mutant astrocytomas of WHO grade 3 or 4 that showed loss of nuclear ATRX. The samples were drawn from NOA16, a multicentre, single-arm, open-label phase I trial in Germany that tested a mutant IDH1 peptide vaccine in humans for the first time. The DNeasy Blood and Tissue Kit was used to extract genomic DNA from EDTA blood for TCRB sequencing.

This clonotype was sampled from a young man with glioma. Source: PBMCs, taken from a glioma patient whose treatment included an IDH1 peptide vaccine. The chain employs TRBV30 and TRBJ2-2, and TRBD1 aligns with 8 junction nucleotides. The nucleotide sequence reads TGTGCCTGGACTGAGGACAGGGTTGGCGGGGAGCTGTTTTTT. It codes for CAWTEDRVGGELFF.